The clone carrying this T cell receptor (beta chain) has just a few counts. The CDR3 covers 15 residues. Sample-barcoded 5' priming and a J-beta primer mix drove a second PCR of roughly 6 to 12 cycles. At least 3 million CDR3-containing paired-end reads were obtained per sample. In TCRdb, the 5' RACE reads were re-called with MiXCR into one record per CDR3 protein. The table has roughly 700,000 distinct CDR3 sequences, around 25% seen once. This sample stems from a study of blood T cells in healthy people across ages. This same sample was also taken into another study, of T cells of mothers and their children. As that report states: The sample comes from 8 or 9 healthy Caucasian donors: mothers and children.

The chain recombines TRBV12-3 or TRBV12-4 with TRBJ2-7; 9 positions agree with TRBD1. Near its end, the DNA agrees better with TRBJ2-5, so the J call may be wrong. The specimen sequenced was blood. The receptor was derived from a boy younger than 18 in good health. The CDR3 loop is CASSNQDRGIETQYF. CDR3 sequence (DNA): TGTGCCAGCAGTAACCAGGACAGGGGTATAGAGACCCAGTACTTC.